This TCR beta chain was identified in a study of blood T cell repertoires in COVID-19. Germline-derived CDR1 and CDR2 are SGHNT and YYREEE (reference sequence). V shed 4 bases, J shed 9 bases, and the junction held 8 bases outside the gene matches. The CDR3 runs 14 residues. The method was immunoSEQ multiplex PCR; TCRdb's version includes in-frame clones alone and lacks a portion of them. The table lists approximately 150,000 clones, roughly 89% of them singletons. The chain couples TRBV5-4 to TRBJ1-4; 8 bases are shared with TRBD1. The TCR comes from a human donor in a cohort sampled during active COVID-19. Sequencing was done on a sample of peripheral blood. CDR3 in DNA: TGTGCCAGCAGCCCCGGGACAGGCCGGCAAAAACTGTTTTTT. This codes for CASSPGTGRQKLFF.